Following are 14 T cell receptor beta chains from one sample sequenced in a study of CD8 T cells in ankylosing spondylitis (dated by TCRdb to 2016 to 2017). Receptor amplification or capture employed 5' RACE. Sequencing used an Illumina HiSeq 2500. Using fastp at Q25 and MiXCR, TCRdb reprocessed the public reads and kept productive beta chains. Every entry covers one CDR3 protein and lists the most common genes and DNA from its rows. For this sample there are 150,000 to 200,000 distinct CDR3 sequences; roughly 18% appear just once. Around 4.1% of the sample is held by the ten biggest clonotypes. Input material: blood, either unsorted or a sorted T cell fraction (not recorded which). The receptor source for this set is a male donor aged 10 to 35 with ankylosing spondylitis or in good health (not recorded which). Donor details come from another sample of the same person, matched by shared clones.

The chain employs TRBV7-2 and TRBJ1-3, with TRBD1 matching over 7 bases. Germline-derived CDR1 and CDR2 are SGHTA and FQGNSA. CDR3 size: 15 residues. J lost 3 bases, V lost 0 bases, and 2 bases had no gene match. The CDR3 sequence: CASSLADRVGNTIYF. For the CDR3, the DNA is TGTGCCAGCAGCTTAGCCGACAGGGTTGGAAACACCATATATTTT.

This clonotype was seen more than once but under ten times. The gene calls are TRBV29-1 and TRBJ2-7; possibly TRBD2 for D (6 bases). V was shortened by 4 bases and J by 4 bases, with 14 bases between the two germline ends. The CDR3 is made up of 13 amino acids. Germline V gene data show CDR1 as SQVTM and CDR2 as ANQGSEA. CDR3 protein: CSVVGLAQYEQYF. The CDR3, as DNA: TGCAGCGTTGTGGGGCTAGCGCAATACGAGCAGTACTTC.

J is TRBJ2-1 and V is TRBV30, with no clear D. V was shortened by 2 bases and J by 7 bases, with 9 bases between the two germline ends. In germline, CDR1 is GTSNPN, CDR2 SVGIG (reference sequence). This CDR3 region has 12 residues. The DNA of the CDR3 is TGTGCCTGGAGTAGAATGGGGAATGAGCAGTTCTTC. This sequence encodes CAWSRMGNEQFF. Drawing the rest from reference TRBV30 and TRBJ2-1, the complete variable domain is SQTIHQWPATLVQPVGSPLSLECTVEGTSNPNLYWYRQAAGRGLQLLFYSVGIGQISSEVPQNLSASRPQDRQFILSSKKLLLSDSGFYLCAWSRMGNEQFFGPGTRLTVL.

Ten or more counts support this clonotype. The chain is built from TRBV6-5 and TRBJ2-2, with D tentatively TRBD2 (6 bases). The V gene lost 7 bases and the J gene lost 4 bases, with 16 bases spanning the gap. Germline V gene data show CDR1 as MNHEY and CDR2 as SVGAGI. The CDR3 runs to 15 residues. The CDR3 reads CASILRRGATGELFF. The CDR3 bases are TGTGCCAGCATCCTACGGCGGGGCGCCACCGGGGAGCTGTTTTTT.

J is TRBJ2-5 and V is TRBV6-6; 9 bases align to TRBD2. CDR3 size: 14 residues. In germline, CDR1 is MNHNY, CDR2 SVGAGI (reference sequence). J lost 7 bases, V lost 6 bases, and 9 bases had no gene match. The CDR3 nucleotides are TGTGCCAGCAGGAATCTAGCGGGACCGGGGACCCAGTACTTC. Residues: CASRNLAGPGTQYF.

This clonotype was seen repeatedly, ten times or more. The chain joins TRBV6-5 to TRBJ2-3; no definite D call. The V gene lost 7 bases and the J gene lost 2 bases, with 19 bases spanning the gap. The V gene's germline CDR1 is MNHEY and CDR2 SVGAGI. The CDR3 has 16 residues. The CDR3 region has the DNA TGTGCCAGCAAGGAACAGCCCTTCCTTTACACAGATACGCAGTATTTT. Protein sequence: CASKEQPFLYTDTQYF.

This clonotype was counted many times. The chain is built from TRBV24-1 and TRBJ2-6; D is ambiguous. This CDR3 spans 13 amino acids. The ends were cut back, 8 bases at V and 1 base at J, with 5 bases in the middle. Per germline, CDR1 KGHDR and CDR2 SFDVKD. DNA of the CDR3: TGTGCCACCATGCGGTCTGGGGCCAACGTCCTGACTTTC. This codes for CATMRSGANVLTF.

This clonotype was counted many times. The chain employs TRBV12-3 or TRBV12-4 and TRBJ1-5; D may be TRBD1 (5 bases). Trimming pared 3 bases from V and 0 bases from J, leaving 15 bases between. This CDR3 is built from 17 residues. The CDR3 here is CASSLHTGIYSNQPQHF. As DNA, the CDR3 is TGTGCCAGCAGTTTGCATACAGGAATTTATAGCAATCAGCCCCAGCATTTT.

This clonotype was observed many times. The CDR3 loop is CASSFAGGWSEQYV. The DNA of the CDR3 is TGTGCCAGCAGCTTTGCAGGGGGCTGGTCCGAGCAGTACGTC. This chain connects TRBV13 to TRBJ2-7; TRBD1 agrees at 8 bases. The CDR3 sequence is 14 residues long. From germline, CDR1 is PRHDT and CDR2 FYEKMQ (reference sequence). J lost 6 bases, V lost 3 bases, and 7 bases had no gene match.

This clonotype has a count of ten or more. The chain is built from TRBV7-9 and TRBJ1-2; 7 bases fit TRBD1. CDR1 and CDR2 (germline): SEHNR, FQNEAQ (reference sequence). The V segment lost 5 bases and the J segment 3 bases; nucleotides outside the gene matches: 9. This CDR3 spans 15 amino acids. The CDR3 sequence: CASSPARGRDYGYTF. In DNA form, the CDR3 reads TGTGCCAGCAGCCCGGCGAGGGGGCGGGACTATGGCTACACCTTC.

This clonotype has at least ten counts. The chain links TRBV12-3 or TRBV12-4 to TRBJ1-5, with 9 nucleotides matching TRBD1. The CDR3 runs to 15 residues. Unmatched junction bases numbered 11, after V lost 6 bases and J lost 8 bases. The CDR3 DNA sequence: TGTGCCAGCAGCCCCTCCGGGACAGGGTATAAGCCCCAGCATTTT. Residues: CASSPSGTGYKPQHF.

This chain connects TRBV20-1 to TRBJ1-1; no definite D call. In germline, CDR1 is DFQATT, CDR2 SNEGSKA (reference sequence). The CDR3 is 13 amino acids. V dropped 6 bases and J dropped 1 base, with 12 bases sitting between them. The CDR3 DNA sequence: TGCAGTGCCCCCGCTTCACCGAACACTGAAGCTTTCTTT. Translated: CSAPASPNTEAFF.

This clonotype was seen once. Possible read error: a much larger clone is one base away. CDR3 loop: CASSLRASPTYDQYF. Here the CDR3 DNA reads TGTGCCAGCAGTTTACGTGCTAGCCCGACCTACGACCAGTACTTC. The chain couples TRBV12-3 or TRBV12-4 to TRBJ2-7, with D possibly TRBD2 on 5 matching bases. This CDR3 is built from 15 residues.

This clonotype was counted many times. The V call is TRBV7-2, the J call TRBJ2-5; tentatively, D is TRBD1 (6 bases). From germline, CDR1 is SGHTA and CDR2 FQGNSA. The length of the CDR3 is 15 residues. The V end lost 5 bases, the J end lost 3 bases, and 16 bases lay between the germline ends. The CDR3 loop reads CASSAGLDRKETQYF. The CDR3 coding sequence is TGTGCCAGCAGCGCCGGGCTGGACAGAAAAGAGACCCAGTACTTC.